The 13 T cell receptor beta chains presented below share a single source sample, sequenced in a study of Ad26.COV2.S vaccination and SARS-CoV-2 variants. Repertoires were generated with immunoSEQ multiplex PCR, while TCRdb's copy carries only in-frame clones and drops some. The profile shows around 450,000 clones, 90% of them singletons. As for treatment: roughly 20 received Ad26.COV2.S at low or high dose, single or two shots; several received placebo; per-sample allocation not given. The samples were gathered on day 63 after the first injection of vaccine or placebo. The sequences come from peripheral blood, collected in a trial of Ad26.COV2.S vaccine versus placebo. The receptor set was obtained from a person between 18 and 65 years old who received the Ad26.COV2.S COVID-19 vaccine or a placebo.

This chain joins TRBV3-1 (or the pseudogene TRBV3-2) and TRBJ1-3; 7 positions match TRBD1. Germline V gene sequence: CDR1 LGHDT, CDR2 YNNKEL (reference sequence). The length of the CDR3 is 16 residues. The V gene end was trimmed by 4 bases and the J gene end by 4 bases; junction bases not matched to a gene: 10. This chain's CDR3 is CASSPQGGNTGNTIYF. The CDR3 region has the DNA TGTGCCAGCAGCCCCCAGGGGGGAAATACCGGAAACACCATATATTTT.

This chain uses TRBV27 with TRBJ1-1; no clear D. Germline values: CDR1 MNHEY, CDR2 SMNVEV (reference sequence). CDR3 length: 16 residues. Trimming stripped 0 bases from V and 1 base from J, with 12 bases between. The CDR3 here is CASSLSGFRGNTEAFF. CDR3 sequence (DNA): TGTGCCAGCAGTTTATCGGGCTTTCGGGGGAACACTGAAGCTTTCTTT.

CDR3 DNA sequence: TGTGCCAGCAGGGCCGGGACTAGCGGGAGGTTCGGGGCCTACGAGCAGTACTTC. It is translated as CASRAGTSGRFGAYEQYF. This sequence joins TRBV2 and TRBJ2-7; 15 bases line up with TRBD2. The CDR3 loop spans 18 amino acids. V trimming: 6 bases; J trimming: 2 bases; junction bases outside the gene matches: 11. Germline V gene sequence: CDR1 SNHLY, CDR2 FYNNEI.

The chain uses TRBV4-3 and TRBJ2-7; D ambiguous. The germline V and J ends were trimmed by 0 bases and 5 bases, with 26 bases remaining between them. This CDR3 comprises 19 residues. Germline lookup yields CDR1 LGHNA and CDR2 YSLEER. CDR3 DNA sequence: TGCGCCAGCAGCCAAGATTTCCCCTTGACGAGCTTAGGGTTTGACGAGCAGTACTTC. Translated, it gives CASSQDFPLTSLGFDEQYF.

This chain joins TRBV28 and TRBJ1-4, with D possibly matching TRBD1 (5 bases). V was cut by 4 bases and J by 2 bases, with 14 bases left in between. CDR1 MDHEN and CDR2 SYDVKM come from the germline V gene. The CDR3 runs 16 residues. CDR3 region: CASSSLYWGTNEKLFF. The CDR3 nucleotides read TGTGCCAGCAGTTCCCTGTATTGGGGCACTAATGAAAAACTGTTTTTT.

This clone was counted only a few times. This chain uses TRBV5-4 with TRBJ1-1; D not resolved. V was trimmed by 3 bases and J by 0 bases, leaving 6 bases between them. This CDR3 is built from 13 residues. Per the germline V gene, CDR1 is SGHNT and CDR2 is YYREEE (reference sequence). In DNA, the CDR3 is TGTGCCAGCAGCTCCCCCATGAACACTGAAGCTTTCTTT. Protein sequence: CASSSPMNTEAFF.

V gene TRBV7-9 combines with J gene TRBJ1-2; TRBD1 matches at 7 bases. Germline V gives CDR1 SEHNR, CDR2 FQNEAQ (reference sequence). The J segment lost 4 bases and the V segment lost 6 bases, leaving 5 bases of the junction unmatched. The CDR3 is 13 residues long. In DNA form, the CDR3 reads TGTGCCAGCAGGGCGGGACAGACCTATGGCTACACCTTC. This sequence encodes CASRAGQTYGYTF. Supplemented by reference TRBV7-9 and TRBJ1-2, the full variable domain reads DTGVSQNPRHKITKRGQNVTFRCDPISEHNRLYWYRQTLGQGPEFLTYFQNEAQLEKSRLLSDRFSAERPKGSFSTLEIQRTEQGDSAMYLCASRAGQTYGYTFGSGTRLTVV.

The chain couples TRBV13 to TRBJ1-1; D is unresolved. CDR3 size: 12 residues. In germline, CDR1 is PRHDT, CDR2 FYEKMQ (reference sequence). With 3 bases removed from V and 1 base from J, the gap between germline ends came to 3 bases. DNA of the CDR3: TGTGCCAGCAGCTTGGGGAACACTGAAGCTTTCTTT. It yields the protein CASSLGNTEAFF.

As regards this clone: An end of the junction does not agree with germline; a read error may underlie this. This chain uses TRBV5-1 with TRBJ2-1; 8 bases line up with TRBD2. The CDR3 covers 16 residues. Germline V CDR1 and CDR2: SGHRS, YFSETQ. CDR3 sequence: CASSAGLAPSCNEQFF. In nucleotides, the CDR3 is TGCGCCAGCAGCGCTGGACTAGCCCCCTCCTGCAATGAGCAGTTCTTC.

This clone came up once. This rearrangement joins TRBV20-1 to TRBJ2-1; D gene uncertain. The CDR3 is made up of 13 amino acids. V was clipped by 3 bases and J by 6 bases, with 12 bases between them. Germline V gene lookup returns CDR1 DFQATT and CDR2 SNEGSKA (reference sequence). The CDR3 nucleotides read TGCAGTGCTAGTTCCGGGCGGTTCAATGAGCAGTTCTTC. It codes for CSASSGRFNEQFF.

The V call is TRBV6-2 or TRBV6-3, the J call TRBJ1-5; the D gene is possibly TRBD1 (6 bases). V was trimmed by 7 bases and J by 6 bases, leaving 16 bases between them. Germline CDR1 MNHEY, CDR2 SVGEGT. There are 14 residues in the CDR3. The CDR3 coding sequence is TGTGCCAGCAACCCCACGGACAGACGTCAGCCCCAGCATTTT. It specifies CASNPTDRRQPQHF.

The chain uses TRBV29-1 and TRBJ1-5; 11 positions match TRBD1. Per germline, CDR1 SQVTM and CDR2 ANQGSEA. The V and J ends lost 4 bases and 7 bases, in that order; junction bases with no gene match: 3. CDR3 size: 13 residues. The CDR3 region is CSVGGDRGQPQHF. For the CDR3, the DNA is TGCAGCGTTGGGGGGGACAGGGGGCAGCCCCAGCATTTT.

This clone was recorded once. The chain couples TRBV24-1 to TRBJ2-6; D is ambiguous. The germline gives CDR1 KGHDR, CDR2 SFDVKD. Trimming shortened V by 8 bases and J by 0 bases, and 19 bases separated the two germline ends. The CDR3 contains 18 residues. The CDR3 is CATIISGGPLSGANVLTF. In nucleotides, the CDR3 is TGTGCCACCATTATCTCCGGTGGGCCCCTCTCTGGGGCCAACGTCCTGACTTTC.